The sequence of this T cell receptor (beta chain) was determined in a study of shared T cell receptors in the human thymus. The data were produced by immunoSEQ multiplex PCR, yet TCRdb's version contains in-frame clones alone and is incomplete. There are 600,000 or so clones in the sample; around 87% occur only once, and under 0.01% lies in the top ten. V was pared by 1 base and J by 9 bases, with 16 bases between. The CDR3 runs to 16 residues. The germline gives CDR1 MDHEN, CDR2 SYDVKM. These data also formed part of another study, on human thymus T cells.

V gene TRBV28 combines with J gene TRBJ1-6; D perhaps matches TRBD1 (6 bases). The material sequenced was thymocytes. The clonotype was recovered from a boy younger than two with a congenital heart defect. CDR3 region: CASSLSDSSTRSPLHF. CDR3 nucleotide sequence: TGTGCCAGCAGTTTATCGGACAGCTCCACTCGTTCACCCCTCCACTTT. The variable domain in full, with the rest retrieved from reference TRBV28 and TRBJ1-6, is DVKVTQSSRYLVKRTGEKVFLECVQDMDHENMFWYRQDPGLGLRLIYFSYDVKMKEKGDIPEGYSVSREKKERFSLILESASTNQTSMYLCASSLSDSSTRSPLHFGNGTRLTVT.